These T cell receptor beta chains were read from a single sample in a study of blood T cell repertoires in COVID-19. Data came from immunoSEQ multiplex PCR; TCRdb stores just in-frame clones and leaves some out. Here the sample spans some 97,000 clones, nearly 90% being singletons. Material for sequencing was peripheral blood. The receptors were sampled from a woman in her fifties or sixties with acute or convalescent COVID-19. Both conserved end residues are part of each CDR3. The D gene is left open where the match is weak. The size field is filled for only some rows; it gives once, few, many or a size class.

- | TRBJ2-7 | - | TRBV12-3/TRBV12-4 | CASSLAGPYEQYF | TGTGCCAGCAGTTTAGCGGGCCCCTACGAGCAGTACTTC
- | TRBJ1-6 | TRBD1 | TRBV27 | CASSPGTGYSPLHF | TGTGCCAGCAGCCCCGGGACAGGGTATTCACCCCTCCACTTT
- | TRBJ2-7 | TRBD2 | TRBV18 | CASSPGLAEIYEQYF | TGTGCCAGCTCACCAGGGCTAGCGGAAATCTACGAGCAGTACTTC
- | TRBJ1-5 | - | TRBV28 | CATSSGNQPQHF | TGTGCCACCTCATCGGGCAATCAGCCCCAGCATTTT
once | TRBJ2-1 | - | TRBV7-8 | CASSSIPGATNEQFF | TGTGCCAGCAGCTCCATCCCCGGAGCAACCAATGAGCAGTTCTTC
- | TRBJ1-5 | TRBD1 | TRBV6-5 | CASSQGQGNQPQHF | TGTGCCAGCAGCCAAGGACAGGGCAATCAGCCCCAGCATTTT
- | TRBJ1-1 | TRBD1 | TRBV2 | CASSGRTGLWAFF | TGTGCCAGCAGTGGCCGGACAGGGCTCTGGGCTTTCTTT
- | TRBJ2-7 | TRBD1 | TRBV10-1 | CASSESGQGEQYF | TGCGCCAGCAGTGAGTCGGGACAGGGAGAGCAGTACTTC
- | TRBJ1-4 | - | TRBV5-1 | CASSSNSLEKLFF | TGCGCCAGCAGCTCCAACAGCCTCGAAAAACTGTTTTTT
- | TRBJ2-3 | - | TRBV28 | CASTPGDTDTQYF | TGTGCCAGCACCCCGGGGGACACAGATACGCAGTATTTT
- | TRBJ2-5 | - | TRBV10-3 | CAISEPKETQYF | TGTGCCATCAGTGAGCCAAAAGAGACCCAGTACTTC
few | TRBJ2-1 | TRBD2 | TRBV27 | CASRSSGSSYNEQFF | TGTGCCAGCAGGTCTAGCGGGAGCTCCTACAATGAGCAGTTCTTC
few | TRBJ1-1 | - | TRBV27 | CASSPLEGNTEAFF | TGTGCCAGCAGTCCCCTGGAGGGGAACACTGAAGCTTTCTTT
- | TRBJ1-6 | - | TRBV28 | CASTTSGRGVNSPLHF | TGTGCCAGCACCACCAGTGGGAGGGGGGTAAATTCACCCCTCCACTTT
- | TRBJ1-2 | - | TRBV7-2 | CASSLGAGQGNYGYTF | TGTGCCAGCAGCTTAGGGGCGGGGCAGGGTAACTATGGCTACACCTTC
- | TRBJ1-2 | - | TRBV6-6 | CASSYPGNYGYTF | TGTGCCAGCAGTTACCCGGGAAACTATGGCTACACCTTC
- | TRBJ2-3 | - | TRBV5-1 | CASSFSDSTDTQYF | TGCGCCAGCAGCTTTTCGGACAGTACAGATACGCAGTATTTT